Here is one T cell receptor (beta chain) with its context. This clonotype showed up just a few times. Its recognized antigen is unknown. Qualities for individual bases were not recorded, and no much larger clone is one base off. These data come from a study of regulatory T cells in long-lasting Graves disease (dated by TCRdb to the early 2020s). Turning to the overall study: In the newly diagnosed Graves' disease group, patients had been taking antithyroid drugs for less than 3 months. Persistent Graves' disease patients were compared with newly diagnosed Graves' disease patients by peripheral blood TCR sequencing and RNA sequencing. The study was conducted in China and was registered as a clinical trial. TCR sequencing covered some 13 persistent and approximately 20 newly diagnosed Graves' disease patients, approximately 33 samples in total. Overall study outcomes, separate from this receptor: Sequencing and analysis were limited to the TCR beta chain. As a limitation, the authors acknowledged that the small sample size may reduce accuracy. Preferential use of TRBV28, TRBJ1-2 and TRBJ2-5 was observed in persistent disease, whereas TRBV20-1 and TRBJ2-1 were favored in newly diagnosed disease. Compared with newly diagnosed patients, patients with persistent Graves' disease had lower TCR Shannon entropy and fewer highly expanded clones, which suggests clonal expansion. A larger number of public clonotypes was shared among persistent patients (approximately 2,600) than among newly diagnosed patients (around 970). Because the primary lesion, thyroid tissue, could not be accessed, the study looked at peripheral blood alone.

This specimen's time point label, per the study, means: newly diagnosed GD, antithyroid drugs for less than 3 months. For both TCR sequencing and RNA sequencing, RNA was extracted from PBMCs in TRIzol. Graves' disease was diagnosed according to American Thyroid Association guidelines. The patients came from an endocrinology department in Xi'an, China. From each patient, 7.5 to 9.5 milliliters of peripheral blood was collected into an EDTA anticoagulant tube. Ficoll Paque Plus density gradient separation was used to isolate PBMCs, and no further T cell sorting was done. An Agilent 2100 Bioanalyzer and agarose gel were used to check RNA quality, while a NanoDrop 2000 measured RNA concentration. V and J are truncated by 0 bases and 4 bases respectively, leaving an intervening sequence of 6 bases. Spanning cysteine to phenylalanine, the CDR3 consists of 12 amino acids. Only the CDR3 DNA stays, 36 bases, in frame from base 1. CDR1 and CDR2, looked up from the germline V gene (reference sequence), are DFQATT and SNEGSKA.

The library was produced with multiplex PCR. Sequencing took place on an Illumina HiSeq 4000. To build TCR beta libraries, CDR3 regions were amplified by Arm-PCR using iRepertoire HTBI primers. Gel purification was performed on PCR products prior to sequencing. For the original study's pipeline: A total of 62 TRBV and some 15 TRBJ segments were identified across samples and were used for gene usage analysis of CDR3 amino acid clonotypes. COPE and FqMerger were used to merge filtered high-quality paired reads into contigs. BLAST was used to align contigs to the IMGT TRBV, TRBD and TRBJ reference genes, and CDR3 was defined following IMGT. Clonotypes above 0.1% frequency were classified as highly expanded clones. Repertoire diversity was measured by Shannon entropy, and V-J evenness by the Gini coefficient. A clonotype found in more than one individual was treated as public. TCRdb reworked the public reads: Q25 trimming with fastp, MiXCR clone assembly, productive beta chains retained. Records with the same CDR3 protein are collapsed into one entry carrying the most frequent genes and DNA. These V and J calls rely on TCRdb rather than the paper's analysis. Here the sample has 400,000 to 450,000 distinct CDR3 sequences; about 16% occur a single time. The leading ten clones occupy over 15% of the sample.

These data are also associated with another study on T cells in Graves' hyperthyroidism and ophthalmopathy. Per that second paper: A patient counted as having stable Graves' hyperthyroidism if no progression to ophthalmopathy occurred over 18 months of follow-up. Hyperthyroidism patients were newly diagnosed, had a disease duration of under 2 months, and were aged 18 to 65 years. Any patient with an uncontrolled infection, another autoimmune disease, pregnancy or lactation was excluded. Diagnoses were based on clinical symptoms, serum thyroxine and TRAb, thyroid ultrasound and orbital computed tomography. The TCR CDR3 was subjected to a first round of RT-PCR using the HTBI primer set and the Qiagen OneStep RT-PCR kit. Blood samples also contained most of the expanded thyroid clonotypes (frequency above 0.001), which suggests that blood repertoires may reflect thyroid immune responses. Ophthalmopathy was separated from stable hyperthyroidism by a 13 V-J signature model, with approximately 85% sensitivity and roughly 84% specificity obtained in cross-validation and 80%/75% obtained in testing. In validation, progression to ophthalmopathy was predicted by the model with around 71% sensitivity and 72.22% specificity, a median of approximately 6.5 months before onset. To identify distinguishing TCR V-J signatures, a discovery cohort of 90 to 100 patients was used, comprising 43 with Graves' ophthalmopathy and 57 with stable Graves' hyperthyroidism. Prospective prediction of ophthalmopathy was tested in an independent validation cohort consisting of 18 to 20 hyperthyroidism patients and around 16 patients who later progressed to ophthalmopathy. The 100 or so discovery patients were divided at random into training and test sets in a 7:3 ratio. In about six Graves' hyperthyroidism patients, the study also compared T-cell repertoires from thyroid tissue with T-cell repertoires from blood. After sampling, hyperthyroidism patients received methimazole starting at 30 mg daily, and ophthalmopathy patients received high-dose intravenous methylprednisolone. The libraries were constructed in a second round of multiplex PCR and then size-selected and purified. Libraries were sequenced paired-end with 100 bp reads on an Illumina HiSeq2000. SOAPnuke was used to process the raw data, removing reads that contained adapters or uncalled bases, had a mean Phred below 15, or lacked an exact match to the constant primer or identifier. COPE v1.2.5 was used to merge high-quality paired reads, and clonotypes were defined as unique nucleotide sequences. MiTCR v1.1 was used to align the clonotypes against IMGT TRBV, TRBD and TRBJ reference segments. The analysis was restricted to V-J combinations with a frequency above 0.0001, which together covered over 99% of the repertoires. A TCS score was defined as the ratio of F50 (clonal expansion) to E x V (chaos), with BLOSUM62-based TCRdist applied between CDR3 peptides within each V-J. Welch's t-statistics and random forest reduced around 550 V-J features to 10 to 15, which were used in a naive Bayes classifier (R e1071). Sample size was not statistically predetermined, and investigators were not blinded to group allocation. TCR Vbeta CDR3 sequencing of around 130 peripheral blood samples (43 ophthalmopathy, approximately 80 hyperthyroidism and roughly 17 progressor patients) is reported in the paper.

The sequencing used peripheral blood mononuclear cells (PBMCs), collected at new diagnosis, from a patient treated with antithyroid drugs. The rearranged chain carries TRBV20-1 and TRBJ1-2; the D gene is unclear. The receptor's source is a woman in her 30s with Graves disease. Donor details come from another sample of the same person, matched by shared clones. The nucleotides are TGCAGTGCTAGAGATATAAGCTATGGCTACACCTTC. It is translated as CSARDISYGYTF.